This is a list of T cell receptor beta chains from one sample in a study of blood T cells in healthy people across ages. TCRdb fed the 5' RACE reads into MiXCR, producing one record per CDR3 protein. The sample shows around 800,000 distinct CDR3 sequences, about 59% of them seen only once. Sequencing was carried out using blood. Every receptor here comes from a man younger than 45 in good health. CDR3s include the opening cysteine and the closing phenylalanine or tryptophan.

J gene	V gene	CDR3 protein
TRBJ2-1	TRBV6-5	CASSYAVSGNEQFF
TRBJ2-5	TRBV7-9	CASSLGDRAVGETQYF
TRBJ1-6	TRBV6-2/TRBV6-3	CASSYPERGQGSDSPLHF
TRBJ1-4	TRBV5-1	CASSLEGLTNEKLFF
TRBJ2-1	TRBV9	CASSDHTGGSYNEQFF
TRBJ2-4	TRBV11-2	CASSSLTGRFPNIQYF
TRBJ1-6	TRBV6-1	CASSIRGRVSPLHF
TRBJ1-4	TRBV7-2	CASSPMGGSINEKLFF
NA	TRBV14	CASSPGQAKDPLNEQYF
TRBJ2-3	TRBV27	CASSLRDGGWADTQYF
TRBJ2-1	TRBV6-2/TRBV6-3	CASRDFGSDEQFF
TRBJ2-7	TRBV5-1	CASGQGRYEQYF
TRBJ2-7	TRBV20-1	CSARAGTGAYEQYF
TRBJ2-5	TRBV6-2/TRBV6-3	CASSLPGEAQETQYF